The 26 T cell receptor beta chains listed next were all sequenced from one sample in a study of blood T cells in healthy people across ages. The use of a sample-barcoded 5' primer and a J-beta primer mix characterized a second PCR of about 7 to 12 cycles. TCRdb used MiXCR to reprocess the 5' RACE reads, holding one entry per CDR3 protein. The sample lists approximately 320,000 distinct CDR3 sequences; roughly a quarter were seen once. Sequencing used blood. The receptor source for this set is a woman aged 65 to 85 in good health.

The sample holds a few counts of this clonotype. This chain connects TRBV6-2 or TRBV6-3 to TRBJ1-1; no clear D gene. V was cut by 2 bases and J by 5 bases, with 12 bases left in between. The CDR3 loop spans 14 amino acids. The germline CDR1 and CDR2 sequences are MNHEY and SVGEGT. CDR3 coding DNA: TGTGCCAGCAGTTACGGGCAGTTGGGGACTGAAGCTTTCTTT. It encodes CASSYGQLGTEAFF.

In its sample, this clonotype was seen a few times. J is TRBJ2-5 and V is TRBV28; D is perhaps TRBD1 (6 bases). With the DNA end fitting TRBJ2-7 better, the J assignment may be wrong. The germline CDR1 and CDR2 sequences are MDHEN and SYDVKM. There are 13 residues in the CDR3. The CDR3 nucleotides read TGTGCCAGCAGGGGGACAAACTCCTACGAGCAGTACTTC. Translated, it gives CASRGTNSYEQYF.

The sample holds a few counts of this clonotype. V gene TRBV7-2 combines with J gene TRBJ1-4; unclear D gene. This CDR3 spans 15 amino acids. Trimming shortened V by 5 bases and J by 0 bases, and 10 bases separated the two germline ends. Germline-derived CDR1 and CDR2 are SGHTA and FQGNSA. The CDR3 region has the DNA TGTGCCAGCAGCCCGACTCGGACAACTAATGAAAAACTGTTTTTT. Translation gives CASSPTRTTNEKLFF.

V usage is TRBV3-1 and J usage is TRBJ1-5; weak D call: TRBD1 (5 bases). Trimming shortened V by 4 bases and J by 5 bases, and 9 bases separated the two germline ends. The CDR3 contains 13 residues. Germline-derived CDR1 and CDR2 are LGHDT and YNNKEL (reference sequence). CDR3 in amino acids: CASSPTGDQPQHF. Written as DNA, the CDR3 is TGTGCCAGCAGCCCAACAGGTGATCAGCCCCAGCATTTT.

The rearrangement joins TRBV15 to TRBJ2-3; 11 bases fit TRBD2. The CDR3 totals 16 residues. The germline V gene encodes CDR1 LNHNV and CDR2 YYDKDF (reference sequence). J was trimmed by 0 bases and V by 6 bases; bases with no gene match: 5. CDR3 loop: CATRDSGGASTDTQYF. CDR3 nucleotide sequence: TGTGCCACCAGGGATAGCGGGGGGGCTAGCACAGATACGCAGTATTTT.

The CDR3 region has the DNA TGTGCCAGCAGCCAACTACGGGAGACCCAGTACTTC. Translated, it gives CASSQLRETQYF. The rearrangement uses TRBV3-1 and TRBJ2-5; D gene ambiguous. In germline, CDR1 is LGHDT, CDR2 YNNKEL (reference sequence). The CDR3 contains 12 residues. The ends were cut back, 2 bases at V and 5 bases at J, with 6 bases in the middle.

The chain is built from TRBV24-1 and TRBJ2-7, with D maybe TRBD2 (6 bases). The V and J ends lost 5 bases and 1 base respectively, with 11 bases between them. The CDR3 has 14 amino acids. CDR1 and CDR2 from the germline V gene are KGHDR and SFDVKD. The CDR3 bases are TGTGCCACCAGTGGTAGCGGAACGTCCTACGAGCAGTACTTC. It codes for CATSGSGTSYEQYF.

V gene TRBV20-1 combines with J gene TRBJ1-5, with D unresolved. The V and J ends lost 3 bases and 4 bases respectively, with 10 bases between them. The CDR3 covers 13 residues. CDR1 and CDR2 from the germline V gene are DFQATT and SNEGSKA (reference sequence). The CDR3 here is CSARRGQNQPQHF. DNA of the CDR3: TGCAGTGCTAGGCGAGGGCAGAATCAGCCCCAGCATTTT.

This clonotype was found a few times. The V gene is TRBV28, the J gene TRBJ1-5, with D maybe TRBD1 (5 bases). This CDR3 region has 13 residues. Per germline, CDR1 MDHEN and CDR2 SYDVKM. V lost 7 bases, J lost 4 bases, and 11 bases lay in between. For the CDR3, the DNA is TGTGCCAGCAAGGGGACGGTAAATCAGCCCCAGCATTTT. Protein product: CASKGTVNQPQHF.

This clonotype was found a few times. This sequence joins TRBV5-1 and TRBJ1-1, with 8 bases aligning to TRBD1. This CDR3 comprises 15 residues. CDR1 and CDR2 (germline): SGHRS, YFSETQ. V trimming: 4 bases; J trimming: 1 base; junction bases outside the gene matches: 6. The CDR3 sequence is CASSLTGTGNTEAFF. In nucleotides, the CDR3 is TGCGCCAGCAGCCTCACTGGGACAGGGAACACTGAAGCTTTCTTT.

The rearrangement joins TRBV7-9 to TRBJ2-5, with D perhaps assigned TRBD1 or TRBD2 (5 bases each). Trimming took 3 bases from V and 4 from J, leaving 21 bases between them. The CDR3 spans 17 residues. Germline CDR1 is SEHNR and CDR2 is FQNEAQ (reference sequence). The CDR3 DNA follows: TGTGCCAGCAGCTTCCGATCGGGACCGCATCGGGGAGAGACCCAGTACTTC. Translated: CASSFRSGPHRGETQYF. The complete variable domain, with remaining parts taken from reference TRBV7-9 and TRBJ2-5, reads DTGVSQNPRHKITKRGQNVTFRCDPISEHNRLYWYRQTLGQGPEFLTYFQNEAQLEKSRLLSDRFSAERPKGSFSTLEIQRTEQGDSAMYLCASSFRSGPHRGETQYFGPGTRLLVL.

The chain combines TRBV19 with TRBJ2-7; D is uncertain. Germline V gene lookup returns CDR1 LNHDA and CDR2 SQIVND (reference sequence). CDR3 size: 14 residues. V lost 0 bases and J lost 2, with 8 bases in between. CDR3 residues: CASSIEHRPYEQYF. DNA of the CDR3: TGTGCCAGTAGTATAGAACACCGGCCCTACGAGCAGTACTTC.

V and J are TRBV29-1 and TRBJ1-2, with a tentative D call TRBD1 (5 bases). The CDR3 sequence is 10 residues long. Trimming stripped 8 bases from V and 6 bases from J, with 10 bases between. From germline, CDR1 is SQVTM and CDR2 ANQGSEA. The CDR3 DNA reads TGCAGCACGGACATAGATGGCTACACCTTC. It yields the protein CSTDIDGYTF.

There are many counts of this clonotype. The chain recombines TRBV9 with TRBJ2-5; D ambiguous. Trimming took 0 bases from V and 1 from J, leaving 4 bases between them. Germline assignment: CDR1 SGDLS and CDR2 YYNGEE. The CDR3 has 13 amino acids. CDR3 residues: CASSVAPQETQYF. The CDR3 bases are TGTGCCAGCAGCGTAGCCCCCCAAGAGACCCAGTACTTC.

On this clonotype itself: One junction end does not reproduce the germline sequence, and a read error may be involved. V gene TRBV11-2 combines with J gene TRBJ2-2; 7 bases agree with TRBD1. This CDR3 has 14 residues. In germline, CDR1 is SGHAT, CDR2 FQNNGV. CDR3 nucleotides: TGTGCCAACAGCCAGACAGGGTACACCGGGGAGCTGTTTTTT. This translates into CANSQTGYTGELFF.

In this sample, this clonotype turned up a few times. The V and J genes are TRBV5-5 and TRBJ2-1; possibly TRBD1 for D (6 bases). This CDR3 contains 15 residues. Germline lookup yields CDR1 SGHKS and CDR2 YYEKEE (reference sequence). With 4 bases removed from V and 2 bases from J, the gap between germline ends came to 13 bases. CDR3 sequence (DNA): TGTGCCAGCAGCCCCACAGGGAGCCCCTACAATGAGCAGTTCTTC. This encodes CASSPTGSPYNEQFF.

V is TRBV9 and J is TRBJ2-5; 9 nucleotides line up with TRBD1. With V trimmed by 2 bases and J by 5 bases, 4 bases remained unmatched. Germline lookup yields CDR1 SGDLS and CDR2 YYNGEE. The CDR3 is 14 amino acids. In DNA form, the CDR3 reads TGTGCCAGCAGCGTCGACAGGGGGTGGGAGACCCAGTACTTC. Protein product: CASSVDRGWETQYF.

In its sample, this clonotype was seen a few times. The chain uses TRBV4-1 and TRBJ1-1, with D possibly matching TRBD1 (6 bases). The V end lost 3 bases, the J end lost 10 bases, and 24 bases lay between the germline ends. CDR1 and CDR2 (germline): MGHRA, YSYEKL. This CDR3 has 16 amino acids. The CDR3 loop reads CASSQVQQGGLYRAFF. The CDR3 DNA reads as TGCGCCAGCAGCCAGGTGCAACAGGGAGGATTGTACCGAGCTTTCTTT.

This clonotype has only a few counts. The genes are TRBV3-1 and TRBJ2-1; 9 positions match TRBD2. After removal of 3 bases from V and 9 bases from J, the junction contained 9 bases not matched to a gene. CDR1 is LGHDT and CDR2 is YNNKEL in the germline V gene (reference sequence). This CDR3 region has 15 residues. CDR3 bases: TGTGCCAGCAGCCAGACTCTAGCGGGAAACGGTGAGCAGTTCTTC. Translated: CASSQTLAGNGEQFF.

This clonotype has only a few counts. The rearrangement links TRBV20-1 to TRBJ2-1, with a possible D match to TRBD2 (6 bases). This CDR3 region has 15 residues. V was cut by 0 bases and J by 4 bases, with 13 bases left in between. The germline gives CDR1 DFQATT, CDR2 SNEGSKA (reference sequence). In DNA form, the CDR3 reads TGCAGTGCTAGAGATCGTCTAGCGCTTTACAATGAGCAGTTCTTC. Protein: CSARDRLALYNEQFF.

The chain joins TRBV5-1 to TRBJ2-7; 9 nucleotides align to TRBD1. The germline CDR1 and CDR2 sequences are SGHRS and YFSETQ. Losses at the gene ends were 4 bases for V and 4 bases for J; bases not matched to a gene: 12. This CDR3 is built from 16 residues. The CDR3 spells CASSVGQGTVGYEQYF. The CDR3 DNA reads as TGCGCCAGCAGCGTAGGACAGGGGACAGTCGGGTACGAGCAGTACTTC. Full variable domain (rest looked up from reference TRBV5-1 and TRBJ2-7): KAGVTQTPRYLIKTRGQQVTLSCSPISGHRSVSWYQQTPGQGLQFLFEYFSETQRNKGNFPGRFSGRQFSNSRSEMNVSTLELGDSALYLCASSVGQGTVGYEQYFGPGTRLTVT.

This clonotype was seen a few times. This chain joins TRBV6-1 and TRBJ1-3; D remains unclear. CDR3 length: 17 residues. Germline CDR1 is MNHNS and CDR2 is SASEGT. Trimming pared 10 bases from V and 1 base from J, leaving 23 bases between. The CDR3 nucleotides read TGTGCCACTCACGAAGGGTGGCAGGTCTTGTCTGGAAACACCATATATTTT. Its protein product is CATHEGWQVLSGNTIYF.

V and J are TRBV5-6 and TRBJ2-1; 9 positions match TRBD1. Germline assignment: CDR1 SGHDT and CDR2 YYEEEE. This CDR3 contains 15 residues. J gave up 8 bases and V 4 bases, and 10 bases lay outside the gene matches. CDR3 in amino acids: CASSVPGQGVDEQFF. In nucleotides, the CDR3 is TGTGCCAGCAGCGTTCCGGGACAGGGTGTCGATGAGCAGTTCTTC. Variable domain in full (rest from reference TRBV5-6 and TRBJ2-1): DAGVTQSPTHLIKTRGQQVTLRCSPKSGHDTVSWYQQALGQGPQFIFQYYEEEERQRGNFPDRFSGHQFPNYSSELNVNALLLGDSALYLCASSVPGQGVDEQFFGPGTRLTVL.

The rearrangement links TRBV4-2 to TRBJ2-3, with a tentative D call TRBD2 (6 bases). Trimming took 1 base from V and 0 from J, leaving 17 bases between them. The CDR3 consists of 18 residues. Germline-derived CDR1 and CDR2 are LGHNA and YNFKEQ. CDR3 residues: CASSQVYGSGASTDTQYF. The CDR3 nucleotides are TGTGCCAGCAGCCAAGTGTACGGTAGCGGAGCTAGCACAGATACGCAGTATTTT.

This clonotype was counted at least ten times. The chain recombines TRBV7-2 with TRBJ1-1; D is unclear. Deletions cut 3 bases from V and 0 bases from J, with 8 bases between. This CDR3 spans 14 amino acids. CDR1 is SGHTA and CDR2 is FQGNSA in the germline V gene. In DNA, the CDR3 is TGTGCCAGCAGCTTCGCCCAGTTGAACACTGAAGCTTTCTTT. It is translated as CASSFAQLNTEAFF.

This clonotype was detected ten times or more. The chain recombines TRBV7-2 with TRBJ1-3, with D unclear. Germline V gene data show CDR1 as SGHTA and CDR2 as FQGNSA. The CDR3 runs 14 residues. Deletions cut 1 base from V and 2 bases from J, with 6 bases between. The CDR3 spells CASSLGSAGNTIYF. DNA for the CDR3: TGTGCCAGCAGCTTAGGGTCCGCTGGAAACACCATATATTTT.